The 10 T cell receptor beta chains below all came from one sample that was sequenced in a study of molecular identifiers for immune sequencing clone quantification. MiXCR, applied by TCRdb to the PCR reads, yields one record per CDR3 protein. Among about 640,000 distinct CDR3 sequences, just under 20% were seen once, and the ten largest hold about 0.9%. Specimen: naive CD8+ T cells from blood, with Jurkat cell RNA spiked in. Subset specified: FACS-sorted CD8+CD4-CCR7+CD45RA+ naive T cells. The source is a human donor in good health. Some libraries in this study had Jurkat cell RNA spiked in.

This clonotype was observed a few times. V and J are TRBV4-2 and TRBJ2-1; possibly TRBD1 for D (5 bases). Germline-derived CDR1 and CDR2 are LGHNA and YNFKEQ. V lost 0 bases and J lost 9, with 6 bases in between. CDR3 length: 12 residues. The CDR3 sequence is CASSQDTGEQFF. CDR3 coding DNA: TGTGCCAGCAGCCAAGACACAGGTGAGCAGTTCTTC.

This clonotype was counted ten times or more. V gene TRBV12-3 or TRBV12-4 combines with J gene TRBJ2-2, with D possibly being TRBD2 (7 bases). The CDR3 spans 17 residues. Trimming cost V 3 bases and J 6 bases, with 20 bases left between them. CDR3 amino acids: CASSLVFLGGASGELFF. The CDR3, as DNA: TGTGCCAGCAGTTTGGTTTTCCTTGGGGGGGCCTCCGGGGAGCTGTTTTTT.

The chain recombines TRBV27 with TRBJ1-5; 8 bases align to TRBD1. Germline values: CDR1 MNHEY, CDR2 SMNVEV (reference sequence). Unmatched junction bases numbered 12, after V lost 5 bases and J lost 9 bases. The CDR3 covers 15 residues. CDR3 protein: CASSLAGQAIGPQHF. The CDR3 DNA reads as TGTGCCAGCAGTCTTGCGGGACAGGCCATCGGGCCCCAGCATTTT.

This clonotype turned up a few times. The V call is TRBV7-9, the J call TRBJ2-7; D ambiguous. Trimming removed 5 bases from V and 3 bases from J, with 5 bases in between. This CDR3 has 11 amino acids. Germline V gene lookup returns CDR1 SEHNR and CDR2 FQNEAQ (reference sequence). The CDR3 sequence is CASSVYYEQYF. The CDR3 nucleotides read TGTGCCAGCAGCGTCTACTACGAGCAGTACTTC.

This clonotype was seen at least ten times. CDR3: CASSPPTGSQGYGYTF. CDR3 nucleotides: TGTGCCAGCAGCCCTCCGACAGGATCCCAGGGCTATGGCTACACCTTC. The chain uses TRBV6-2 or TRBV6-3 and TRBJ1-2; D possibly corresponds to TRBD1 (6 bases). This CDR3 comprises 16 residues. Germline CDR1 and CDR2: MNHEY and SVGEGT. V was shortened by 6 bases and J by 4 bases, with 21 bases between the two germline ends.

In this sample, this clonotype turned up many times. This sequence joins TRBV20-1 and TRBJ2-7, with D maybe TRBD2 (6 bases). V lost 3 bases to trimming and J lost 3 bases, with 12 bases between them. Germline V gene data show CDR1 as DFQATT and CDR2 as SNEGSKA (reference sequence). There are 13 residues in the CDR3. The CDR3 loop reads CSARLPSVYEQYF. The CDR3, as DNA: TGCAGTGCTAGGCTGCCTAGCGTCTACGAGCAGTACTTC.

Ten or more counts support this clonotype. This chain connects TRBV14 to TRBJ2-3, with a tentative D call TRBD1 (6 bases). Trimming removed 0 bases from V and 2 bases from J, with 12 bases in between. The CDR3 has 16 residues. Germline V gene data show CDR1 as SGHDN and CDR2 as FVKESK. CDR3 in amino acids: CASSQDRWGPTDTQYF. The CDR3 nucleotides read TGTGCCAGCAGCCAAGATCGATGGGGGCCCACAGATACGCAGTATTTT.

The CDR3 is CAISAVSIDNEQFF. The DNA of the CDR3 is TGTGCCATCAGTGCCGTCTCTATAGACAATGAGCAGTTCTTC. This chain links TRBV10-3 with TRBJ2-1, with D hard to call. This CDR3 is built from 14 residues. V lost 4 bases and J lost 5, with 12 bases in between. Germline values: CDR1 ENHRY, CDR2 SYGVKD.

J is TRBJ2-7 and V is TRBV3-1; D might be TRBD1 (6 bases). Germline loops: CDR1 LGHDT, CDR2 YNNKEL (reference sequence). The CDR3 is 16 amino acids. Trimming pared 4 bases from V and 3 bases from J, leaving 19 bases between. The CDR3 protein is CASSPGQTSFYYEQYF. The CDR3 coding sequence is TGTGCCAGCAGCCCAGGACAGACGTCCTTCTACTACGAGCAGTACTTC.

On this clonotype: The CDR3 end shows no conserved phenylalanine or tryptophan, and so a read error is likely. The gene calls are TRBV4-3 and TRBJ1-1; D remains unclear. The germline V gene encodes CDR1 LGHNA and CDR2 YSLEER. CDR3 length: 17 amino acids. V lost 0 bases to trimming and J lost 5 bases, with 19 bases between them. This CDR3 is CASSQDRQTWLSTEAFL. The DNA for the CDR3 is TGCGCCAGCAGCCAAGATCGGCAGACCTGGCTGAGTACTGAAGCTTTCCTT.